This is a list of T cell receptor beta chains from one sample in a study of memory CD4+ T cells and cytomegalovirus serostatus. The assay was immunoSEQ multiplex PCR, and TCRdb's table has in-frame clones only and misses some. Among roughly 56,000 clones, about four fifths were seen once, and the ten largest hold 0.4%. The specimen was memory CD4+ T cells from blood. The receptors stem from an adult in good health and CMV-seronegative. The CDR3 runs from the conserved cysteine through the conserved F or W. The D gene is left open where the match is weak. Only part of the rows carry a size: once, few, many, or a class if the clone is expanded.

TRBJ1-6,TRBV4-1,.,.,CASSQDVNYSYNSPLHF,TGCGCCAGCAGCCAAGATGTAAATTACTCCTATAATTCACCCCTCCACTTT
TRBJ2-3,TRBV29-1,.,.,CSAPTGPRGQYF,TGCAGCGCTCCTACCGGGCCTCGAGGGCAGTATTTT
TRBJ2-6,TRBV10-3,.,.,CAISVSGAGANVLTF,TGTGCCATCAGTGTCTCGGGGGCTGGGGCCAACGTCCTGACTTTC
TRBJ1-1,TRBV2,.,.,CACREETEAFF,TGTGCCTGCCGAGAGGAGACTGAAGCTTTCTTT
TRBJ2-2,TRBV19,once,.,CASSGLPGELFF,TGTGCCAGTAGCGGACTACCCGGGGAGCTGTTTTTT
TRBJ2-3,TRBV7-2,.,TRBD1,CASSHGDREADTQYF,TGTGCCAGCAGCCATGGGGACAGGGAGGCAGATACGCAGTATTTT
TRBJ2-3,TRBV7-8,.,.,CASSLETTDTQYF,TGTGCCAGCAGCTTAGAAACCACAGATACGCAGTATTTT
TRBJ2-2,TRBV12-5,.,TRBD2,CASGLTSGGKTGELFF,TGTGCTAGTGGTTTGACTAGCGGGGGAAAAACCGGGGAGCTGTTTTTT
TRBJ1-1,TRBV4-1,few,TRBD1,CASSHLDRRTEAFF,TGCGCCAGCAGCCACCTGGACAGGAGAACTGAAGCTTTCTTT
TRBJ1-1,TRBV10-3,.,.,CAISEGRNTEAFF,TGTGCCATCTCAGAGGGCAGGAACACTGAAGCTTTCTTT
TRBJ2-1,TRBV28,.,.,CASSLLAGSPYNEQFF,TGTGCCAGCAGTTTATTGGCAGGGAGCCCCTACAATGAGCAGTTCTTC
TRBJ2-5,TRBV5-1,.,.,CASSLIVRETQYF,TGCGCCAGCAGCTTGATTGTACGAGAGACCCAGTACTTC
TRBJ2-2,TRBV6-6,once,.,CASSYSPAGSLFF,TGTGCCAGCAGTTACTCCCCGGCAGGGTCCCTGTTTTTT
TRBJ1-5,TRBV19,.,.,CASSAGTARPQHF,TGTGCCAGTAGCGCCGGGACGGCTCGGCCCCAGCATTTT
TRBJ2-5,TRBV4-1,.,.,CASSQDAVGVSSTTQYF,TGCGCCAGCAGCCAAGATGCGGTCGGGGTCAGCTCAACGACCCAGTACTTC
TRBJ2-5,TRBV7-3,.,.,CASSSGLHKTQETQYF,TGTGCCAGCAGCTCGGGACTGCACAAAACCCAAGAGACCCAGTACTTC
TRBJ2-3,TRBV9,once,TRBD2,CASSVAPSRGGQDTQYF,TGTGCCAGCAGCGTAGCTCCTTCCCGGGGGGGCCAAGATACGCAGTATTTT
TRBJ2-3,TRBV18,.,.,CASSPGGLSNADTQYF,TGTGCCAGCTCTCCCGGAGGGCTATCTAATGCAGATACGCAGTATTTT
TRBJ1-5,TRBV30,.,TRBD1,CAWNRDRGQPQHF,TGTGCCTGGAACCGGGACAGGGGGCAGCCCCAGCATTTT
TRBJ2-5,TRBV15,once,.,CATSRDRGETQYF,TGTGCCACCAGCAGAGACAGGGGAGAGACCCAGTACTTC
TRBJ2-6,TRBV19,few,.,CASSMLPGANVLTF,TGTGCCAGTAGTATGTTGCCTGGGGCCAACGTCCTGACTTTC
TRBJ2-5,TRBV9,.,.,CASSVATGFETQYF,TGTGCCAGCAGCGTAGCCACAGGGTTCGAGACCCAGTACTTC
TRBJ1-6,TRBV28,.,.,CASSVSTTYSPLHF,TGTGCCAGCAGTGTGTCGACGACCTATTCACCCCTCCACTTT
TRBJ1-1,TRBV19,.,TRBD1,CASSQGQVSTEAFF,TGTGCCAGTAGCCAGGGACAGGTCTCCACTGAAGCTTTCTTT
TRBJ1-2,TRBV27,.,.,CASSLTARYGYTF,TGTGCCAGCAGTTTAACGGCCCGCTATGGCTACACCTTC
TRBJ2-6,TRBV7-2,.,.,CASSSAGFPSGANVLTF,TGTGCCAGCAGCTCAGCAGGGTTCCCCTCTGGGGCCAACGTCCTGACTTTC
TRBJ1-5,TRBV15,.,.,CATSRGAGSGNQPQHF,TGTGCCACCAGCAGAGGGGCCGGGAGTGGCAATCAGCCCCAGCATTTT
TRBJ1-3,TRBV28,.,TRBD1,CASSTIRGVSGNTIYF,TGTGCCAGCAGTACGATCAGGGGGGTCTCTGGAAACACCATATATTTT
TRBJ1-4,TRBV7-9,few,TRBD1,CASSLALGQSNEKLFF,TGTGCCAGCAGCTTAGCGCTGGGACAGTCTAATGAAAAACTGTTTTTT
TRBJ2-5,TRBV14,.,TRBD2,CASSQDSGVWETQYF,TGTGCCAGCAGCCAAGATAGCGGGGTCTGGGAGACCCAGTACTTC
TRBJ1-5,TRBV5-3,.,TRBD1,CARSLVGQGAYSNQPQHF,TGTGCCAGAAGCTTAGTAGGACAGGGGGCCTATAGCAATCAGCCCCAGCATTTT
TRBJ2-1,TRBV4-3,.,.,CASSRVPRGGDDEQFF,TGCGCCAGCAGCCGAGTCCCTAGGGGGGGGGACGATGAGCAGTTCTTC
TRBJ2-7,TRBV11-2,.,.,CASSLFYEQYF,TGTGCCAGCAGCTTATTCTACGAGCAGTACTTC
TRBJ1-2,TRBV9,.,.,CASSVGTAKDYGYTF,TGTGCCAGCAGCGTTGGGACCGCTAAAGACTATGGCTACACCTTC
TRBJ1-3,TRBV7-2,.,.,CASSFVQGSGNTIYF,TGTGCCAGCAGCTTTGTACAGGGCTCTGGAAACACCATATATTTT
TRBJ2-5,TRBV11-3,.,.,CASSLSTGTNQETQYF,TGTGCCAGCAGCTTGTCTACAGGAACGAACCAAGAGACCCAGTACTTC
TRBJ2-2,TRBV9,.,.,CASSVRAFGELFF,TGTGCCAGCAGCGTAAGGGCATTCGGGGAGCTGTTTTTT
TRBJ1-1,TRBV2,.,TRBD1,CASRVGQGRAFF,TGTGCCAGCAGAGTTGGACAGGGGAGAGCTTTCTTT
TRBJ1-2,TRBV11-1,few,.,CASSLASGYGYTF,TGTGCCAGCAGCTTAGCGTCGGGCTATGGCTACACCTTC
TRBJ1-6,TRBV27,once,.,CASSLTKDAGTLHF,TGTGCCAGCAGTCTAACAAAGGACGCGGGGACCCTCCACTTT
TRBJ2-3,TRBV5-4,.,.,CASSLGLAGATDTQYF,TGTGCCAGCAGCTTGGGCTTGGCGGGGGCCACAGATACGCAGTATTTT
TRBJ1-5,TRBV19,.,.,CASSGAYQPQHF,TGTGCCAGTAGTGGCGCTTATCAGCCCCAGCATTTT
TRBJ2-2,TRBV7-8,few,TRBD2,CASSLIAGGQGGELFF,TGTGCCAGCAGCTTGATAGCGGGGGGGCAAGGAGGGGAGCTGTTTTTT
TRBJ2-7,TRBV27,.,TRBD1,CASRKGATYEQYF,TGTGCCAGCAGAAAGGGGGCCACCTACGAGCAGTACTTC
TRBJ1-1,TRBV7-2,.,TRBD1,CASSSGQGIEAFF,TGTGCCAGCAGCTCGGGACAGGGGATTGAAGCTTTCTTT
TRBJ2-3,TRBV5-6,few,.,CASRLMASTDTQYF,TGTGCCAGCAGACTGATGGCCAGTACAGATACGCAGTATTTT
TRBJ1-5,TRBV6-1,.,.,CASSEQENQPQHF,TGTGCCAGCAGTGAACAAGAGAATCAGCCCCAGCATTTT
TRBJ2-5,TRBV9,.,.,CASSVEGDRWETQYF,TGTGCCAGCAGCGTAGAGGGGGACCGGTGGGAGACCCAGTACTTC
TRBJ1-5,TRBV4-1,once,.,CASSQVQLNQPQHF,TGCGCCAGCAGCCAAGTACAGCTTAATCAGCCCCAGCATTTT
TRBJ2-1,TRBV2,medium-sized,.,CASSVRVNEQFF,TGTGCCAGCAGTGTAAGGGTAAATGAGCAGTTCTTC
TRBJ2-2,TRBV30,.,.,CAWDPRAGNTGELFF,TGTGCCTGGGACCCCCGGGCAGGGAACACCGGGGAGCTGTTTTTT
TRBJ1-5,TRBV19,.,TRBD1,CASSIGTGGNQPQHF,TGTGCCAGTAGTATAGGGACAGGGGGCAATCAGCCCCAGCATTTT
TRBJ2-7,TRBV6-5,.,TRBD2,CASSAGTSFYEQYF,TGTGCCAGCAGCGCCGGGACTAGCTTCTACGAGCAGTACTTC
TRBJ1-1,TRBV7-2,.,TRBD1,CASRIRQGTTEAFF,TGTGCCAGCAGGATACGACAGGGGACCACTGAAGCTTTCTTT
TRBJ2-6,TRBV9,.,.,CASSPEGPVFSGANVLTF,TGTGCCAGCAGCCCCGAGGGCCCAGTCTTCTCTGGGGCCAACGTCCTGACTTTC